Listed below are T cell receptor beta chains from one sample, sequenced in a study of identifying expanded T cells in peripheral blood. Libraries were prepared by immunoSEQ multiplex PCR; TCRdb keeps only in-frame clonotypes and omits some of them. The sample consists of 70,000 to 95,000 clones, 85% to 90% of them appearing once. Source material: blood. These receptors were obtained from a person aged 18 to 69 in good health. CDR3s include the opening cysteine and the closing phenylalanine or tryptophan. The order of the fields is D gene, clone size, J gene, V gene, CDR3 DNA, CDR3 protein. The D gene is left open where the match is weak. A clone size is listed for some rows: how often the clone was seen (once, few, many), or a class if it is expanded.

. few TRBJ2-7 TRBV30 TGTGCCTGGAGAGGTATCGAGCAGTACTTC CAWRGIEQYF
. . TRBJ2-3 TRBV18 TGTGCCAGCTCACCCCCTAGCACAGATACGCAGTATTTT CASSPPSTDTQYF
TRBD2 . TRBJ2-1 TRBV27 TGTGCCAGCAGTTTAGGACTAGCCTCCAATGAGCAGTTCTTC CASSLGLASNEQFF
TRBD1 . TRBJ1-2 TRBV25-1 TGTGCCAGCAGTACGGAGGGGGCACTACCCATTTGGGACTACACCTTC CASSTEGALPIWDYTF
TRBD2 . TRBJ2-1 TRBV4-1 TGCGCCAGCAGCCAAGATTTTAGCGGGGGTGTCTCCTACAATGAGCAGTTCTTC CASSQDFSGGVSYNEQFF
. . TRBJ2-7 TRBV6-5 TGTGCCAGCAAAAGGTCGGCAGGGAAGGCCAACGAGCAGTACTTC CASKRSAGKANEQYF
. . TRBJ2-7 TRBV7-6 TGTGCCAGCAGCTCGTCAACGAACAGGGTCTCCTACGAGCAGTACTTC CASSSSTNRVSYEQYF
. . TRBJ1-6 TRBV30 TGTGCCTGGAGTGTAGGAGTAGCCCGGGACGTCTCCTATAATTCACCCCTCCACTTT CAWSVGVARDVSYNSPLHF
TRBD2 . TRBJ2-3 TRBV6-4 TGTGCCAGCAGTGACTCGGAGACTAGCGGGACGGGTACGCAGTATTTT CASSDSETSGTGTQYF
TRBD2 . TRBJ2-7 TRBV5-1 TGCGCCAGCAGCCCATCCCTAGCGGGGGCTACCGAGCAGTACTTC CASSPSLAGATEQYF
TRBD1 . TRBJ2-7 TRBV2 TGTGCCAGCAGTGAAGGCCGGGACAGGGACTACGAGCAGTACTTC CASSEGRDRDYEQYF
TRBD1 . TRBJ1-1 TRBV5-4 TGTGCCAGCAGCTTGGGGGACAGAGTGAACACTGAAGCTTTCTTT CASSLGDRVNTEAFF
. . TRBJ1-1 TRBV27 TGTGCCAGCAGTTTCCACCCCCGGACAGACACTGAAGCTTTCTTT CASSFHPRTDTEAFF
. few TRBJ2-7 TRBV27 TGTGCCACCGGCGAGGGCTACGAGCAGTACTTC CATGEGYEQYF
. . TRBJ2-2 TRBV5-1 TGCGCCAGCAGCTTGTTGGGACTTGGAGACACCGGGGAGCTGTTTTTT CASSLLGLGDTGELFF
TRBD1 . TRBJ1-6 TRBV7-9 TGTGCCAGCGCCCGGGACAGGGGGCTCTCCTATAATTCACCCCTCCACTTT CASARDRGLSYNSPLHF
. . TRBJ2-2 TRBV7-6 TGTGCCGGTTCCCGGGCCGTCACCGGGGAGCTGTTTTTT CAGSRAVTGELFF
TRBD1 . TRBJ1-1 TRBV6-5 TGTGCCAGCAGTTACTCGAGGGGGCGGAACACTGAAGCTTTCTTT CASSYSRGRNTEAFF
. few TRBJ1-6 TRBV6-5 TGTGCCAGCAGTTACTCGGGGTGGGAGAGCCTCCACTTT CASSYSGWESLHF
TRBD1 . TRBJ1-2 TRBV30 TGTGCCGGACCGGGACAGACCTCCGGGGACTATGGCTACACCTTC CAGPGQTSGDYGYTF
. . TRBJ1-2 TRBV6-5 TGTGCCAGCAGTCCCCCGAGTGGATTTGGCTACACCTTC CASSPPSGFGYTF
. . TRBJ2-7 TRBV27 TGTGCCAGCATTTCGGGGATAACTTTCTACGAGCAGTACTTC CASISGITFYEQYF